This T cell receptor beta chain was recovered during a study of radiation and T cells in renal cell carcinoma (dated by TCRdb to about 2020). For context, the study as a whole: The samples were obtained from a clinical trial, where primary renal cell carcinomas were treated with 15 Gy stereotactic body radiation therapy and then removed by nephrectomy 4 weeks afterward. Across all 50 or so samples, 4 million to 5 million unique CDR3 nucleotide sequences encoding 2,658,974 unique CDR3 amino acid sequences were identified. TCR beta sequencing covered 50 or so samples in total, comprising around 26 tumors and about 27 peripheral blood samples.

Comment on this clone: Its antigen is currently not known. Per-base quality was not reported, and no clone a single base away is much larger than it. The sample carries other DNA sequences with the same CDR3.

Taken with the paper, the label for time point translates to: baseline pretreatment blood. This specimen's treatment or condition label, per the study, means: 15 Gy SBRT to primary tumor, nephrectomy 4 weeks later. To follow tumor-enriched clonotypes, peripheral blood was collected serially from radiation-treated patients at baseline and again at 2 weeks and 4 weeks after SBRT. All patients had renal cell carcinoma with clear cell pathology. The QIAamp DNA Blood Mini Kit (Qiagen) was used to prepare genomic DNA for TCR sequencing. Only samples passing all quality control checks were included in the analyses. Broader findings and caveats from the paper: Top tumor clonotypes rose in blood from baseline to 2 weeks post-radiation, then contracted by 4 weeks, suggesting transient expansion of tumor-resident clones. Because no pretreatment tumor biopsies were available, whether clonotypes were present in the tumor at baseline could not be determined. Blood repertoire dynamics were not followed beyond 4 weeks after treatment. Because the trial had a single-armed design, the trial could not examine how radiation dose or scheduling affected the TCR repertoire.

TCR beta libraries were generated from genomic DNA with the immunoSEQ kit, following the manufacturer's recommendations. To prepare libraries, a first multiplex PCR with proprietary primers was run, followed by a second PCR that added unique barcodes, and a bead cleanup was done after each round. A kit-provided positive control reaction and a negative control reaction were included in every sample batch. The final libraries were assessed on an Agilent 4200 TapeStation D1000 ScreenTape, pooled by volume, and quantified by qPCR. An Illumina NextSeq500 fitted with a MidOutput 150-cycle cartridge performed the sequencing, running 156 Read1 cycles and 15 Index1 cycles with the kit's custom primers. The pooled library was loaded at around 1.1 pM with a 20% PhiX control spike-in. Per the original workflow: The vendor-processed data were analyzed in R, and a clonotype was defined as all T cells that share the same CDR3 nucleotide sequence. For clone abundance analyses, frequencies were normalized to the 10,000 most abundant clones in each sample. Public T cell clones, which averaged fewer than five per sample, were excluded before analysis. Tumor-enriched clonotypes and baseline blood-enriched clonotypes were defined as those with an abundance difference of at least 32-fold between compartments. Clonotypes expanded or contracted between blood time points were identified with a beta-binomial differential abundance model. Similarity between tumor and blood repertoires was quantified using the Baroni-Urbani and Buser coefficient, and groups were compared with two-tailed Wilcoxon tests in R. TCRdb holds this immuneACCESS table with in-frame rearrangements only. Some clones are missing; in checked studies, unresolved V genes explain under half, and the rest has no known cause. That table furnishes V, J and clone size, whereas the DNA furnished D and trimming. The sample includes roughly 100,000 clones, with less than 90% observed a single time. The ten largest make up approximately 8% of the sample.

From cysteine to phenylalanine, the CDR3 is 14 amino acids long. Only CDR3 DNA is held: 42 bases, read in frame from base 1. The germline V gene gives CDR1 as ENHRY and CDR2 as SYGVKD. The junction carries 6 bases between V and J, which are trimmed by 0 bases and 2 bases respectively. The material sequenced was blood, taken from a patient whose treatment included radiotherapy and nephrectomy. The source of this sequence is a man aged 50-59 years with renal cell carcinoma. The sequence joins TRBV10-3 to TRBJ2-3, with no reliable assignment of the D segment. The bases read TGTGCCATCAGTGAGTCGGGCTCCACAGATACGCAGTATTTT. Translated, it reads CAISESGSTDTQYF.